Following are 5 T cell receptor beta chains from one sample sequenced in a study of OX40 agonist ivuxolimab in advanced cancers. The method was immunoSEQ multiplex PCR; TCRdb's version includes in-frame clones alone and lacks a portion of them. The repertoire holds 65,000 to 95,000 clones, with 90% as singletons. The sequencing used CD4+ or CD8+ T cells sorted from blood, collected in a trial of the OX40 agonist ivuxolimab. Receptors were obtained from an adult with an advanced solid tumor such as melanoma, head and neck, liver or kidney cancer.

The chain is built from TRBV9 and TRBJ2-5, with D hard to call. The CDR3 extends over 16 amino acids. Germline V lookup: CDR1 SGDLS, CDR2 YYNGEE. V was pared by 0 bases and J by 4 bases, with 16 bases between. As DNA, the CDR3 is TGTGCCAGCAGCGTAGGGCTAGTAGGTTTCGGAGAGACCCAGTACTTC. Amino acids: CASSVGLVGFGETQYF.

The chain recombines TRBV28 with TRBJ1-5; D remains ambiguous. CDR1 is MDHEN and CDR2 is SYDVKM in the germline V gene. Trimming shortened V by 6 bases and J by 7 bases, and 13 bases separated the two germline ends. CDR3 length equals 13 residues. The CDR3 DNA reads TGTGCCAGCAGGTCACCGACGGGCCAGCCCCAGCATTTT. Amino acids: CASRSPTGQPQHF.

The genes are TRBV5-1 and TRBJ2-7; D tentatively fits TRBD1 or TRBD2 (5 bases each). V lost 5 bases and J lost 3, with 18 bases in between. The germline V gene has CDR1 SGHRS and CDR2 YFSETQ. The CDR3 spans 15 residues. The CDR3 is CASRAPGRKNYEQYF. In DNA form, the CDR3 reads TGCGCCAGCAGAGCTCCGGGACGGAAGAACTACGAGCAGTACTTC.

This clone was found a few times. The CDR3 region has the DNA TGTGCCAGCAGCTTGGGGGAGGCTGGCTACACCTTC. Its translation is CASSLGEAGYTF. The rearrangement joins TRBV5-6 to TRBJ1-2; D is unresolved. Trimming removed 0 bases from V and 7 bases from J, with 7 bases in between. The CDR3 runs 12 residues. CDR1 is SGHDT, CDR2 YYEEEE, per germline.

The V call is TRBV7-3, the J call TRBJ1-2, with D possibly being TRBD1 (6 bases). The V gene's germline CDR1 is SGHTA and CDR2 FQGTGA. The CDR3 covers 15 residues. With 2 bases removed from V and 7 bases from J, the gap between germline ends came to 17 bases. CDR3 nucleotides: TGTGCCAGCAGCTTAGGACACCGGGACATAGGTGGCTACACCTTC. It is translated as CASSLGHRDIGGYTF.